This T cell receptor (beta chain) was obtained from a study of CD8 T cells in Susac syndrome. Findings and caveats of the study: Susac-specific public clones found in total CD8+ repertoires numbered approximately 15, and those in CD8+ TEMRA repertoires numbered five. Among people with Susac, CD8+ clonal expansion was greatest in TEMRA cells and active patients.

As to this clonotype: The antigen is undetermined.

When the RNA was reverse transcribed, random hexamers were used with an input of about 0.45 to 1 ug. MiXCR, applied by TCRdb to the immunoSEQ multiplex PCR reads, yields one record per CDR3 protein. The sample lists 80,000 to 95,000 distinct CDR3 sequences; roughly 94% were seen once. Germline trimming cut 1 base from V and 6 bases from J; bases unmatched to any gene: 7. This CDR3 comprises 15 residues. Germline CDR1 SGDLS, CDR2 YYNGEE. The sequence was collected from a human donor with Susac syndrome. The sequencing input was CD8+ T cells from PBMCs. The chain links TRBV9 to TRBJ2-1, with 7 bases fitting TRBD2. The CDR3 DNA follows: TGTGCCAGCAGCGTACGGCTAGCGGACCCCAATGAGCAGTTCTTC. It encodes CASSVRLADPNEQFF.